The entry below describes one TCR beta chain. This clonotype was detected only a few times. The antigen this receptor binds is unknown. No base qualities exist here, and no much larger clone lies one base off it. This sample stems from a study of regulatory T cells in long-lasting Graves disease (dated by TCRdb to the early 2020s). Notes on the research overall: Patients with newly diagnosed Graves' disease had been on antithyroid drugs for under 3 months. Persistent Graves' disease patients were compared with newly diagnosed Graves' disease patients by peripheral blood TCR sequencing and RNA sequencing. The study took place in China and was registered as a clinical trial. A total of approximately 35 samples underwent TCR sequencing: about 13 from persistent and approximately 20 from newly diagnosed Graves' disease patients.

General study outcomes and caveats: Persistent patients shared more public clonotypes among themselves (2,741) than newly diagnosed patients did (about 900). Persistent Graves' disease patients showed lower TCR Shannon entropy and fewer highly expanded clones than newly diagnosed patients, suggesting clonal expansion. As a limitation, the authors acknowledged that the small sample size may reduce accuracy. Persistent disease showed preferential use of TRBV28, TRBJ1-2 and TRBJ2-5, whereas newly diagnosed disease favored TRBV20-1 and TRBJ2-1. The study examined only peripheral blood because the primary lesion, thyroid tissue, could not be accessed. Sequencing and analysis were limited to the TCR beta chain.

This sample's time point label indicates: newly diagnosed GD, antithyroid drugs for less than 3 months. For both TCR sequencing and RNA sequencing, RNA was extracted from PBMCs using TRIzol. Graves' disease was diagnosed according to American Thyroid Association guidelines. The patients came from an endocrinology department in Xi'an, China. From each patient, approximately 9.9 milliliters of peripheral blood was collected into an EDTA anticoagulant tube. Ficoll Paque Plus density gradient separation was used to isolate PBMCs, and no further T cell sorting was done. RNA quality was checked with an Agilent 2100 Bioanalyzer and agarose gel, and concentration with a NanoDrop 2000. Library prep was done by multiplex PCR. TCRdb lists the instrument as Illumina HiSeq 4000. iRepertoire HTBI primers and Arm-PCR amplification of CDR3 regions were used to construct TCR beta libraries. Before sequencing, the PCR products underwent gel purification. As for how the authors treated the data: Gene usage analysis of CDR3 amino acid clonotypes relied on the roughly 60 TRBV and fewer than 15 TRBJ segments identified across samples. Filtered high-quality paired reads were merged into contigs using COPE and FqMerger. BLAST was used to align contigs to IMGT TRBV, TRBD and TRBJ reference genes, and CDR3 was defined according to IMGT. Any clonotype with a frequency above 0.1% was classified as a highly expanded clone. Repertoire diversity was measured by Shannon entropy, and V-J evenness by the Gini coefficient. Clonotypes shared by more than one individual were considered public. TCRdb reanalyzed the raw reads on its own, using fastp at Q25 for trimming and MiXCR for clone calling, and kept in-frame beta chains. Identical CDR3 protein sequences are pooled into one entry, listed with their most common genes and DNA. The V and J calls and clone size come from TCRdb's table, not from the authors' own analysis. A total of about 530,000 distinct CDR3 sequences appear in this sample, 15% to 20% of them only once. The top ten hold roughly 25% of the sample.

The CDR3 starts with the cysteine, ends with the phenylalanine, and has 14 residues. Only CDR3 DNA remains: 42 bases, in frame from the first base. CDR1 LNHDA and CDR2 SQIVND are derived from the germline V gene (reference sequence). The data also belong to a second study, concerning T cells in Graves' hyperthyroidism and ophthalmopathy. As the second paper documents: Graves' hyperthyroidism was defined as stable when no progression to ophthalmopathy occurred over 18 months of follow-up. Hyperthyroidism patients were newly diagnosed, with disease duration under 2 months, and aged 18 to 65 years. Exclusion was applied to patients with uncontrolled infections, other autoimmune diseases, pregnancy or lactation. Diagnoses relied on clinical symptoms, serum thyroxine and TRAb, thyroid ultrasound and orbital computed tomography. A first-round RT-PCR of the TCR CDR3 used the HTBI primer set with the Qiagen OneStep RT-PCR kit. Most expanded thyroid clonotypes (frequency above 0.001) were also found in blood, which suggests that blood repertoires may mirror thyroid immune responses. In cross-validation, a model built on a 13 V-J signature told ophthalmopathy apart from stable hyperthyroidism with approximately 90% sensitivity and around 81% specificity, and in testing the same model reached 80%/75%. During validation, the model predicted progression to ophthalmopathy a median of approximately 6 months ahead of onset, with 60% to 71% sensitivity and roughly 75% specificity. TCR V-J signatures able to tell the groups apart were searched for in a discovery cohort of 90 to 100 patients, of whom over 40 had Graves' ophthalmopathy and around 57 had stable Graves' hyperthyroidism. Prospective prediction of ophthalmopathy was tested in an independent validation cohort consisting of about 20 hyperthyroidism patients and some 15 patients who later progressed to ophthalmopathy. The approximately 90 discovery patients were divided at random into training and test sets in a 7:3 ratio. Thyroid tissue and blood T-cell repertoires from several Graves' hyperthyroidism patients were also compared in the study. After sampling, hyperthyroidism patients received methimazole starting at 30 mg daily, and ophthalmopathy patients received high-dose intravenous methylprednisolone. Libraries were constructed in a second round of multiplex PCR, after which size selection and purification were carried out. Sequencing of the libraries was done on an Illumina HiSeq2000 using paired-end 100 bp reads. Raw data were processed with SOAPnuke, discarding reads with adapters, uncalled bases, mean Phred below 15, or no exact constant-primer or identifier match. High-quality paired reads were merged using COPE v1.2.5, and each unique nucleotide sequence was defined as a clonotype. MiTCR v1.1 was used to align clonotypes to the IMGT TRBV, TRBD and TRBJ reference segments. Analysis was restricted to V-J combinations with a frequency above 0.0001, which covered approximately 99% of repertoires. The TCS score was defined as the ratio of F50 (clonal expansion) to E x V (chaos), calculated using BLOSUM62-based TCRdist between CDR3 peptides within each V-J. Welch's t-statistics and random forest reduced fewer than 600 V-J features to 13, which were used in a naive Bayes classifier (R e1071). No statistical method was used to set the sample size in advance, and investigators knew the group allocation. TCR Vbeta CDR3 sequencing of some 140 peripheral blood samples (over 40 ophthalmopathy, 75 hyperthyroidism and approximately 17 progressor patients) is reported in the paper.

The material sequenced was peripheral blood mononuclear cells (PBMCs), taken at new diagnosis, from a patient treated with antithyroid drugs. The origin of this receptor is a woman aged 40 to 65 with Graves disease. Donor details come from another sample of the same person, matched by shared clones. The receptor chain draws on TRBV19 and TRBJ2-1, and 10 junction bases match TRBD1. The J call is uncertain, as TRBJ2-5 better fits the DNA end. In nucleotides, the sequence is TGTGCCAGTAGTGACAGGGGGCCTCAAGAGACCCAGTACTTC. This yields the protein CASSDRGPQETQYF.